This T cell receptor (beta chain) stems from a study of T cell repertoires in cytomegalovirus infection (dated by TCRdb to between 2017 and 2020). Regarding the study in general: Donor HLA type was relevant to the analysis, because carriage of CMV infection together with the matching HLA type was indicated by public TCR beta signatures.

V and J are truncated by 3 bases and 7 bases respectively, leaving an intervening sequence of 15 bases. CDR1 SQVTM and CDR2 ANQGSEA were looked up in the germline V gene. The CDR3 runs 13 amino acids, cysteine and phenylalanine included. Only the CDR3 DNA is retained, 39 bases long and in frame from the first base. Instrument on record: Illumina HiSeq 1500. Using fastp at Q25 and MiXCR, TCRdb reprocessed the public reads and kept productive beta chains. Rows with one shared CDR3 protein collapse into an entry with the most common genes and DNA. The sample profile shows about 530,000 distinct CDR3 sequences; about a quarter of them were found once. The top ten hold approximately 13% of the sample. Comment on this clonotype: There is no known antigen for this receptor. Base qualities are not provided; no much larger clone lies one nucleotide away.

On the study overall, not on this receptor specifically: The ex vivo response was dominated by HLA-C-restricted CMV-specific TCR beta clonotypes, which also provided the single most frequent clonotype in two of eight donors. In both this cohort and an independent cohort of approximately 350 donors, the cumulative frequency of public TCR beta family members distinguished carriers of CMV infection plus the relevant HLA type.

Sequencing was performed on PBMCs. The chain was built from TRBV29-1 and TRBJ1-2; a weak D assignment points to TRBD1 (5 bases agree). This TCR came from a human donor in good health (CMV status not recorded). Some clones in this sample may be carry-over from other donors' samples. The CDR3 is CSVDMPGEGGYTF. Here is the DNA: TGCAGCGTTGATATGCCGGGGGAGGGTGGCTACACCTTC.